The clone carrying this T cell receptor beta chain was seen a few times. Its target is not known. This sample was taken from a study of breast tumors, draining lymph nodes, adjacent tissues. Study-wide points: Data fit most tumor T cells coming from lymph node, expanding in tumor.

The lymph nodes were axillary draining lymph nodes from breast cancer patients. Via MiXCR, TCRdb re-called the multiplex PCR reads, giving one row per CDR3 protein. The table shows over 150,000 distinct CDR3 sequences, with about 33% occurring only once. The CDR3 runs 15 residues. CDR1 and CDR2 from the germline V gene are MNHNS and SASEGT. Deletions cut 3 bases from V and 1 base from J, with 10 bases between. The sequence came from a female donor with breast cancer. Some clones in this sample may be carry-over from other donors' samples. This sequence joins TRBV6-1 and TRBJ1-5; no firm D call. Source material: axillary lymph node tissue. The CDR3 is CASSDLGESNQPQHF. As DNA, the CDR3 is TGTGCCAGCAGTGATTTGGGTGAGAGCAATCAGCCCCAGCATTTT.